Below are 27 T cell receptor beta chains sequenced from a single sample in a study of blood T cell repertoires in COVID-19. Sequenced by immunoSEQ multiplex PCR; TCRdb stores in-frame clones only, minus some. The table records about 92,000 clones, roughly 85% of them present only once. Material: peripheral blood. Receptor source: a woman aged 55-70 years with COVID-19, enrolled during active disease.

The chain is built from TRBV7-2 and TRBJ1-3; TRBD1 is a possible D gene (6 bases). CDR1 is SGHTA and CDR2 is FQGNSA in the germline V gene. Trimming removed 5 bases from V and 0 bases from J, with 14 bases in between. The CDR3 has 16 residues. CDR3 in amino acids: CASSPNRASSGNTIYF. The DNA of the CDR3 is TGTGCCAGCAGCCCAAACAGGGCCAGCTCTGGAAACACCATATATTTT. Full variable domain (remainder filled in from reference TRBV7-2 and TRBJ1-3): GAGVSQSPSNKVTEKGKDVELRCDPISGHTALYWYRQSLGQGLEFLIYFQGNSAPDKSGLPSDRFSAERTGGSVSTLTIQRTQQEDSAVYLCASSPNRASSGNTIYFGEGSWLTVV.

The chain uses TRBV7-2 and TRBJ2-5; 8 bases match TRBD2. CDR3 length: 14 amino acids. J was trimmed by 5 bases and V by 4 bases; bases with no gene match: 6. Germline CDR1 SGHTA, CDR2 FQGNSA. The CDR3 DNA sequence: TGTGCCAGCAGCTCCCGGGGGGGGAGGGAGACCCAGTACTTC. This translates into CASSSRGGRETQYF.

V is TRBV10-3 and J is TRBJ1-2, with D unclear. The V gene's germline CDR1 is ENHRY and CDR2 SYGVKD. Trimming stripped 0 bases from V and 5 bases from J, with 7 bases between. The CDR3 sequence is 13 residues long. The CDR3 protein is CAISESSSYGYTF. As DNA, the CDR3 is TGTGCCATCAGTGAGTCCTCCTCTTATGGCTACACCTTC.

This CDR3 reads CASSPLPDRGNTIYF. The CDR3, as DNA: TGTGCCAGCTCACCACTCCCGGACAGGGGGAACACCATATATTTT. V gene TRBV18 combines with J gene TRBJ1-3; the match to TRBD1 covers 10 bases. The CDR3 is made up of 15 amino acids. Germline lookup yields CDR1 KGHSH and CDR2 LQKENI. Losses at the gene ends were 1 base for V and 7 bases for J; bases not matched to a gene: 4. The full variable domain, its missing parts supplied by reference TRBV18 and TRBJ1-3, is NAGVMQNPRHLVRRRGQEARLRCSPMKGHSHVYWYRQLPEEGLKFMVYLQKENIIDESGMPKERFSAEFPKEGPSILRIQQVVRGDSAAYFCASSPLPDRGNTIYFGEGSWLTVV.

This chain connects TRBV29-1 to TRBJ2-1; TRBD2 matches 13 bases. The V segment lost 6 bases and the J segment 6 bases; nucleotides outside the gene matches: 5. The CDR3 is 14 amino acids. Germline CDR1 SQVTM, CDR2 ANQGSEA. The CDR3 DNA reads TGCAGCGTGGCGACTAGCGGGGGGCTCAATGAGCAGTTCTTC. It is translated as CSVATSGGLNEQFF.

The genes are TRBV30 and TRBJ1-3; a weak D match, TRBD1 (6 bases). In germline, CDR1 is GTSNPN, CDR2 SVGIG (reference sequence). Trimming took 0 bases from V and 2 from J, leaving 8 bases between them. This CDR3 has 14 residues. CDR3 in DNA: TGTGCCTGGAGTGTAGGGGGGGCTGGAAACACCATATATTTT. Translating it yields CAWSVGGAGNTIYF.

The CDR3 loop reads CATSKQGGDGYTF. The CDR3, as DNA: TGTGCCACCAGCAAGCAGGGAGGGGATGGCTACACCTTC. The chain recombines TRBV15 with TRBJ1-2; D may be TRBD1 (5 bases). The CDR3 extends over 13 amino acids. V lost 4 bases to trimming and J lost 6 bases, with 12 bases between them. In germline, CDR1 is LNHNV, CDR2 YYDKDF (reference sequence).

V and J are TRBV19 and TRBJ1-2, with TRBD1 as a possible D gene (5 bases). V lost 11 bases and J 4 bases, leaving 11 bases between the germline ends. The germline V gene encodes CDR1 LNHDA and CDR2 SQIVND (reference sequence). The CDR3 consists of 11 residues. CDR3 amino acids: CAGSRGYGYTF. The CDR3 nucleotides read TGTGCCGGCTCTAGGGGCTATGGCTACACCTTC.

This clone was seen a single time. The chain uses TRBV7-9 and TRBJ2-1; TRBD1 matches 10 bases. The J segment lost 9 bases and the V segment lost 0 bases, leaving 8 bases of the junction unmatched. The germline V gene encodes CDR1 SEHNR and CDR2 FQNEAQ (reference sequence). The CDR3 has 16 residues. CDR3 bases: TGTGCCAGCAGCTTAGCCGCATCCCGGGACAGGGGTGAGCAGTTCTTC. Amino acid sequence: CASSLAASRDRGEQFF.

This sequence joins TRBV30 and TRBJ1-2; D might be TRBD1 (6 bases). In germline, CDR1 is GTSNPN, CDR2 SVGIG (reference sequence). CDR3 length: 15 residues. Trimming cost V 5 bases and J 12 bases, with 28 bases left between them. The CDR3 protein is CAWGQRDTGGPFNTF. The CDR3 nucleotides are TGTGCCTGGGGACAGAGGGATACGGGGGGCCCCTTCAACACCTTC.

V gene TRBV19 combines with J gene TRBJ1-3; the match to TRBD1 covers 7 bases. V was clipped by 9 bases and J by 1 base; unmatched bases: 15. CDR1 LNHDA and CDR2 SQIVND come from the germline V gene (reference sequence). The CDR3 sequence is 17 residues long. CDR3 nucleotides: TGTGCCAGCGCGGGCGCAGGGGGGATTTTTTCTGGAAACACCATATATTTT. Translation gives CASAGAGGIFSGNTIYF. Combining the CDR3 with reference TRBV19 and TRBJ1-3 gives the whole variable domain DGGITQSPKYLFRKEGQNVTLSCEQNLNHDAMYWYRQDPGQGLRLIYYSQIVNDFQKGDIAEGYSVSREKKESFPLTVTSAQKNPTAFYLCASAGAGGIFSGNTIYFGEGSWLTVV.

The V and J genes are TRBV7-9 and TRBJ2-7, with a tentative D call TRBD1 (6 bases). V was shortened by 7 bases and J by 3 bases, with 13 bases between the two germline ends. CDR3 length equals 13 residues. Germline CDR1 is SEHNR and CDR2 is FQNEAQ (reference sequence). In DNA form, the CDR3 reads TGTGCCAGCAACCGGGACATAGACTACGAGCAGTACTTC. As protein: CASNRDIDYEQYF.

The CDR3 DNA sequence: TGTGCCAGCAGTGAAGGACACAGGGGTAATTCACCCCTCCACTTT. Protein product: CASSEGHRGNSPLHF. The chain employs TRBV6-1 and TRBJ1-6; 7 bases fit TRBD1. CDR1 is MNHNS and CDR2 is SASEGT in the germline V gene. This CDR3 comprises 15 residues. The V segment lost 1 base and the J segment 6 bases; nucleotides outside the gene matches: 3.

The rearrangement joins TRBV5-1 to TRBJ2-7; D remains ambiguous. Germline loops: CDR1 SGHRS, CDR2 YFSETQ. The CDR3 loop spans 13 amino acids. The V end lost 0 bases, the J end lost 3 bases, and 7 bases lay between the germline ends. The CDR3 nucleotides are TGCGCCAGCAGCTTGGATCAGTTCTACGAGCAGTACTTC. Its protein is CASSLDQFYEQYF.

The chain links TRBV6-2 or TRBV6-3 to TRBJ2-2; D possibly corresponds to TRBD1 (6 bases). CDR3 length: 14 residues. The V gene's germline CDR1 is MNHEY and CDR2 SVGEGT. The ends were cut back, 6 bases at V and 5 bases at J, with 13 bases in the middle. The CDR3 is CASRPTGQTGELFF. DNA of the CDR3: TGTGCCAGCAGGCCTACAGGGCAGACCGGGGAGCTGTTTTTT.

The V and J genes are TRBV7-9 and TRBJ1-5; maybe TRBD1 (5 bases). Germline V gene data show CDR1 as SEHNR and CDR2 as FQNEAQ (reference sequence). The CDR3 has 14 residues. V was shortened by 5 bases and J by 5 bases, with 13 bases between the two germline ends. The CDR3 region has the DNA TGTGCCAGCAGCACCGGGCAGGGTCATCAGCCCCAGCATTTT. Amino acid sequence: CASSTGQGHQPQHF. Drawing the rest from reference TRBV7-9 and TRBJ1-5, the complete variable domain is DTGVSQNPRHKITKRGQNVTFRCDPISEHNRLYWYRQTLGQGPEFLTYFQNEAQLEKSRLLSDRFSAERPKGSFSTLEIQRTEQGDSAMYLCASSTGQGHQPQHFGDGTRLSIL.

The chain carries TRBV7-2 and TRBJ1-4; 7 bases align to TRBD1. The CDR3 consists of 15 residues. The V and J ends lost 5 bases and 6 bases, in that order; junction bases with no gene match: 9. Germline values: CDR1 SGHTA, CDR2 FQGNSA. CDR3 nucleotide sequence: TGTGCCAGCAGCCGCGCCGGGACAGAGCATGAAAAACTGTTTTTT. Protein: CASSRAGTEHEKLFF.

This clone has just one count. V is TRBV9 and J is TRBJ2-1, with D tentatively TRBD1 (5 bases). In germline, CDR1 is SGDLS, CDR2 YYNGEE. V was cut by 0 bases and J by 5 bases, with 9 bases left in between. The CDR3 sequence is 14 residues long. The chain's CDR3 is CASSVEGPHNEQFF. The CDR3 DNA reads as TGTGCCAGCAGCGTAGAGGGGCCACACAATGAGCAGTTCTTC. Full variable domain (remainder filled in from reference TRBV9 and TRBJ2-1): DSGVTQTPKHLITATGQRVTLRCSPRSGDLSVYWYQQSLDQGLQFLIQYYNGEERAKGNILERFSAQQFPDLHSELNLSSLELGDSALYFCASSVEGPHNEQFFGPGTRLTVL.

V is TRBV6-2 or TRBV6-3 and J is TRBJ1-5; D is undetermined. This CDR3 is 13 amino acids long. Germline CDR1 MNHEY, CDR2 SVGEGT. V gave up 6 bases and J gave up 7 bases, with 13 bases separating them. CDR3 residues: CASSPRRNQPQHF. CDR3 nucleotides: TGTGCCAGCAGCCCGAGGAGGAACCAGCCCCAGCATTTT.

The rearrangement uses TRBV4-2 and TRBJ2-3, with D possibly TRBD2 on 5 matching bases. Germline CDR1 and CDR2: LGHNA and YNFKEQ. This CDR3 is 16 amino acids long. Trimming shortened V by 0 bases and J by 0 bases, and 10 bases separated the two germline ends. CDR3 amino acids: CASSQDPGLSTDTQYF. The CDR3 region has the DNA TGTGCCAGCAGCCAAGATCCCGGACTTAGCACAGATACGCAGTATTTT.

The V call is TRBV27, the J call TRBJ2-7, with TRBD1 as a possible D gene (6 bases). Trimming removed 3 bases from V and 6 bases from J, with 9 bases in between. CDR1 and CDR2 from the germline V gene are MNHEY and SMNVEV (reference sequence). The CDR3 runs 12 residues. The CDR3 sequence is CASSFTGLEQYF. The CDR3 nucleotides are TGTGCCAGCAGTTTTACAGGGCTCGAGCAGTACTTC.

The chain links TRBV4-3 to TRBJ1-1; the match to TRBD1 covers 7 bases. Looked up from germline, CDR1 is LGHNA and CDR2 is YSLEER. CDR3 size: 14 residues. J lost 4 bases, V lost 3 bases, and 5 bases had no gene match. CDR3: CASSHDRDGTEAFF. The CDR3 DNA reads as TGCGCCAGCAGCCATGACAGGGATGGCACTGAAGCTTTCTTT.

The J gene is TRBJ1-1, the V gene TRBV18, with TRBD1 identical over 8 bases. Germline values: CDR1 KGHSH, CDR2 LQKENI. The CDR3 consists of 13 residues. Trimming removed 4 bases from V and 11 bases from J; junction bases left unmatched: 9. This CDR3 is CASSLDRAVLAFF. DNA for the CDR3: TGTGCCAGCTCACTGGACAGGGCTGTTCTGGCTTTCTTT.

V is TRBV6-5 and J is TRBJ2-7; 8 bases are a match to TRBD1. The CDR3 spans 14 residues. The germline V gene has CDR1 MNHEY and CDR2 SVGAGI. V dropped 5 bases and J dropped 4; count of bases not matched to a gene: 7. The CDR3 region has the DNA TGTGCCAGCAGTATACGGACAGGGAATTACGAGCAGTACTTC. The encoded protein is CASSIRTGNYEQYF.

This chain uses TRBV5-1 with TRBJ1-1, with D tentatively TRBD1 (6 bases). The V gene's germline CDR1 is SGHRS and CDR2 YFSETQ. Trimming left V 0 bases short and J 2 bases short, with 14 bases between. There are 16 residues in the CDR3. The DNA of the CDR3 is TGCGCCAGCAGCTTGGGGCCGAACAGGGTTAACACTGAAGCTTTCTTT. Its translation: CASSLGPNRVNTEAFF.

This chain uses TRBV6-2 or TRBV6-3 with TRBJ2-3, with 8 nucleotides matching TRBD1. The J segment lost 2 bases and the V segment lost 3 bases, leaving 13 bases of the junction unmatched. This CDR3 comprises 18 residues. Looked up from germline, CDR1 is MNHEY and CDR2 is SVGEGT. The CDR3 is CASSYNQADRVYTDTQYF. The CDR3 region has the DNA TGTGCCAGCAGTTATAATCAGGCGGACAGGGTATACACAGATACGCAGTATTTT.

V is TRBV19 and J is TRBJ1-1; no clear D gene. The CDR3 extends over 12 amino acids. V was trimmed by 5 bases and J by 1 base, leaving 5 bases between them. Germline CDR1 and CDR2: LNHDA and SQIVND (reference sequence). The CDR3 loop is CASSRWNTEAFF. In nucleotides, the CDR3 is TGTGCCAGTAGTCGGTGGAACACTGAAGCTTTCTTT.